A selection of T cell receptor beta chains follows, all from one sample in a study of OX40 agonist ivuxolimab in advanced cancers. Sequencing was performed with immunoSEQ multiplex PCR; in TCRdb, only in-frame clones are kept and a portion is missing. This repertoire shows around 80,000 clones, approximately 89% found once; its top ten account for over 0.15%. The starting material was CD4+ or CD8+ T cells sorted from blood, obtained in a trial of the OX40 agonist ivuxolimab. These receptors came from an adult with an advanced solid tumor such as melanoma, head and neck, liver or kidney cancer. Each CDR3 is given with its conserved first and last residue. D genes are given only for firm matches. Clone size, where shown, is once, few, many, or a class for clones that have expanded.

j_call v_call clone_size d_call cdr3_nt cdr3_aa
TRBJ2-5 TRBV6-5 . TRBD2 TGTGCCAGCAGTTGGACGGGGGGAGAGACCCAGTACTTC CASSWTGGETQYF
TRBJ2-3 TRBV4-1 . TRBD1 TGCGCCAGCAGCCAAGTTTGGACAGGGGGCACAGATACGCAGTATTTT CASSQVWTGGTDTQYF
TRBJ2-6 TRBV2 . . TGTGCCAGCAGCTCGACAGGGGCCAACGTCCTGACTTTC CASSSTGANVLTF
TRBJ1-5 TRBV19 . . TGTGCCAGTAGTCCGGGGTGGGGGGGCAATCAGCCCCAGCATTTT CASSPGWGGNQPQHF
TRBJ1-5 TRBV29-1 . . TGCAGCGTTGGAAGGGATCGGCCCCAGCATTTT CSVGRDRPQHF
TRBJ2-1 TRBV5-1 . . TGCGCCAGCAGCGGCCAGGTCGTCTATGAGCAGTTCTTC CASSGQVVYEQFF
TRBJ1-6 TRBV9 . TRBD1 TGTGCCAGCAGCGTAGGTAACAGGGGGAATTCACCCCTCCACTTT CASSVGNRGNSPLHF
TRBJ2-7 TRBV10-1 . TRBD2 TGCGCCTGGACTAGCGACTCCTACGAGCAGTACTTC CAWTSDSYEQYF
TRBJ2-7 TRBV28 . . TGTGCCAGCAGTTTGTTACCGAAGGGGACCTACGAGCAGTACTTC CASSLLPKGTYEQYF
TRBJ2-3 TRBV12-2 . . TGTGCAAGTCGCTCTAAGGGACTAGCGGGAGGGCCAGGTACGCAGTATTTT CASRSKGLAGGPGTQYF
TRBJ1-5 TRBV9 few . TGTGCCAGCAGCCTTTCAGGCAATCAGCCCCAGCATTTT CASSLSGNQPQHF
TRBJ2-1 TRBV4-1 . TRBD2 TGCGCCAGCAGCCAGACTAGCGTCCCGGGGGAGCAGTTCTTC CASSQTSVPGEQFF
TRBJ2-5 TRBV5-4 . TRBD1 TGTGCCAGCAGCGCCCTCGGGACAGGGGTGGAGACCCAGTACTTC CASSALGTGVETQYF
TRBJ1-5 TRBV2 . . TGTGCCACTGCGGCAGGGACCACGGTCCAGCCCCAGCATTTT CATAAGTTVQPQHF
TRBJ1-6 TRBV6-6 . TRBD1 TGTGCCAGCAGCACGCTAGAACAGGGGTTGTCACCCCTCCACTTT CASSTLEQGLSPLHF
TRBJ2-2 TRBV10-2 . . TGCGCCAGCATAGACACGACCGGGGAGCTGTTTTTT CASIDTTGELFF
TRBJ1-1 TRBV9 . TRBD1 TGTGCCAGCAGCGCAGGGGGCGCAGCTTTCTTT CASSAGGAAFF
TRBJ1-1 TRBV19 once . TGTGCCAGTAGTCGACAGGCGAAGGGCACTGAAGCTTTCTTT CASSRQAKGTEAFF
TRBJ2-3 TRBV5-1 . TRBD1 TGCGCCAGCAGCTTGGGTGACAGGGGGACCCATACGCAGTATTTT CASSLGDRGTHTQYF
TRBJ1-1 TRBV5-1 . TRBD1 TGCGCCAGCAGCTCGTCGACAGGGACGAACACTGAAGCTTTCTTT CASSSSTGTNTEAFF